This TCR beta chain was captured in a study of T-cell memory formation after mild COVID-19. Study summary: The study found TCR clusters largely donor specific.

TCRdb called the 5' RACE reads again in MiXCR, with one record for every CDR3 protein. The table includes approximately 260,000 distinct CDR3 sequences, over 15% detected once. Ten or more counts support this clonotype. The antigen is unknown. Germline V lookup: CDR1 SGHTA, CDR2 FQGNSA. This CDR3 contains 14 residues. V shed 1 base, J shed 4 bases, and the junction held 2 bases outside the gene matches. Overall study findings and caveats: Clones which contracted sat mainly in CM and EM if CD4+, and in EMRA if CD8+. Pre-infection memory carried some responding clones, suggesting that cross-reactive memory joined.

The sequencing sample was made of PBMCs or a T cell subset sorted from them (not recorded which). The clonotype was recovered from a man aged 18-30 years who had mild COVID-19 (a few samples of this study predate the infection). Cell type and time point are not known. The chain recombines TRBV7-2 with TRBJ2-3; 7 bases line up with TRBD2. The CDR3 nucleotides read TGTGCCAGCAGCTTAGAGCGGGGTTCAGATACGCAGTATTTT. Translating gives CASSLERGSDTQYF.